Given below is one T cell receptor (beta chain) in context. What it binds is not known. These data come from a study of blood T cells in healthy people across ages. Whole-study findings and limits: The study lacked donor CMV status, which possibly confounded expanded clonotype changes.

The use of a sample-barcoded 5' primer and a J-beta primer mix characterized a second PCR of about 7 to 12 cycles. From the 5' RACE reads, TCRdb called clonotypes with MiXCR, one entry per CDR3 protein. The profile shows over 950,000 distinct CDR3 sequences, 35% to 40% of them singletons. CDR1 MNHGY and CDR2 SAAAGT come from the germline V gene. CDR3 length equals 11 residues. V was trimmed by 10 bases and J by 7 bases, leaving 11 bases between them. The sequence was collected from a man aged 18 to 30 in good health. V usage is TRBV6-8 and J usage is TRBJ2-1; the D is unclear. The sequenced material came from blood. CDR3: CATNSGNEQFF. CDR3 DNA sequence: TGTGCCACCAACTCCGGGAATGAGCAGTTCTTC.